The present TCR beta chain was sequenced within a study of T cell changes during pregnancy in multiple sclerosis. The method was immunoSEQ multiplex PCR; TCRdb's version includes in-frame clones alone and lacks a portion of them. The table includes tens of thousands of clones, roughly 90% detected once. The V gene end was trimmed by 6 bases and the J gene end by 6 bases; junction bases not matched to a gene: 14. The CDR3 contains 15 residues. CDR1 KGHSH and CDR2 LQKENI come from the germline V gene. The starting material was peripheral blood, obtained in the first trimester of pregnancy. The TCR comes from a female donor in good health, enrolled as a control in a pregnancy study. V gene TRBV18 combines with J gene TRBJ2-7, with 7 nucleotides matching TRBD1. DNA for the CDR3: TGTGCCAGCTCTCAACACGTCGACAGGGAAAGCGAGCAGTACTTC. Translated: CASSQHVDRESEQYF.